This T cell receptor beta chain was sequenced during a study of OX40 agonist ivuxolimab in advanced cancers. Study background: Patient treatment consisted of intravenous ivuxolimab administration every 2 weeks at 0.01 to 10 mg/kg. Eligibility admitted prior anti-PD-1, anti-PD-L1 or anti-CTLA-4 therapy; 40% to 50% had some. Study results and limitations: At 0.1 to 3.0 mg/kg and by week 6, clonal expansion occurred in CD4+ and CD8+ blood T cells.

Germline assignment: CDR1 SEHNR and CDR2 FQNEAQ (reference sequence). V lost 3 bases and J 5 bases, leaving 11 bases between the germline ends. The CDR3 contains 13 residues. To note about this clone: As yet, its antigen is unknown.

Patients had blood sampled at baseline and again on cycle 4 day 1 and cycle 7 day 1. Produced via immunoSEQ multiplex PCR; TCRdb's table is partial and in-frame only. The repertoire holds about 81,000 clones, around 93% seen once, with 14% in the top ten. The starting material was CD4+ or CD8+ T cells sorted from blood, obtained in a trial of the OX40 agonist ivuxolimab. The chain couples TRBV7-9 to TRBJ2-7, with D perhaps matching TRBD2 (5 bases). This receptor was identified in an adult with an advanced solid tumor such as melanoma, head and neck, liver or kidney cancer. The CDR3 here is CASSFSGFHEQYF. The CDR3 DNA reads TGTGCCAGCAGCTTTTCGGGGTTCCACGAGCAGTACTTC.